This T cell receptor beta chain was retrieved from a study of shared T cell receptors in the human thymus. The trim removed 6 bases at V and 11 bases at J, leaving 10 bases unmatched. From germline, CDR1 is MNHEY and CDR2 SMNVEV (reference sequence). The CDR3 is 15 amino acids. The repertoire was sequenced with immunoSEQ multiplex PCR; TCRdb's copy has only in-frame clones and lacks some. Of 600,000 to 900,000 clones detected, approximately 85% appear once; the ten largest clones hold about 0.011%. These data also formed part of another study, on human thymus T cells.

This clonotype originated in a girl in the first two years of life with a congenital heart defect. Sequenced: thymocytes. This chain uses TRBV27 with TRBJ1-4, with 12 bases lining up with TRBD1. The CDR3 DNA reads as TGTGCCAGCAGCACCGTCAGGGACAGGGGGCTTAAACTGTTTTTT. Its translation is CASSTVRDRGLKLFF.